The 7 T cell receptor beta chains below were found in one sample sequenced in a study of T cells after posttransplantation cyclophosphamide. A marrow graft followed busulfan-fludarabine conditioning, with cyclophosphamide on days +3 and +4. The table came from immunoSEQ multiplex PCR; TCRdb's copy has only in-frame clones and leaves some out. The sample consists of 11,000 or so clones, about 82% of them appearing once. The sequencing used PBMCs, collected after allogeneic stem cell transplant with posttransplant cyclophosphamide. These receptors were taken from a female patient aged 50-60 years who received an allogeneic stem cell transplant from a related donor, was CMV-positive, and had no GVHD. Part of the T cell pool may stem from the graft donor.

The chain joins TRBV12-2 to TRBJ1-2. TRBV12-2 is recorded as a pseudogene. This CDR3 is 13 amino acids long. The CDR3 DNA sequence: TGTGCAAGTCGCTCTCTAGCGGGGAATGGCTACACCTTC. Amino acid sequence: CASRSLAGNGYTF.

This clone was counted once. The V call is TRBV7-2, the J call TRBJ2-3; unclear D gene. The CDR3 is made up of 13 amino acids. With 1 base removed from V and 4 bases from J, the gap between germline ends came to 6 bases. Germline loops: CDR1 SGHTA, CDR2 FQGNSA. This CDR3 is CASSLGLSDTQYF. Written as DNA, the CDR3 is TGTGCCAGCAGCTTAGGGCTTTCAGATACGCAGTATTTT.

This chain connects TRBV12-5 to TRBJ2-3; weak D call: TRBD1 (8 bases). Germline values: CDR1 LGHNT, CDR2 FRNRAP. CDR3 size: 14 residues. The V and J ends lost 4 bases and 6 bases respectively, with 14 bases between them. CDR3 bases: TGTGCTAGTGGTTCCCTACAGGGGGGGGATACGCAGTATTTT. Amino acids: CASGSLQGGDTQYF. The variable domain in full, completed from reference TRBV12-5 and TRBJ2-3, reads DARVTQTPRHKVTEMGQEVTMRCQPILGHNTVFWYRQTMMQGLELLAYFRNRAPLDDSGMPKDRFSAEMPDATLATLKIQPSEPRDSAVYFCASGSLQGGDTQYFGPGTRLTVL.

V gene TRBV28 combines with J gene TRBJ2-5; tentative D call: TRBD2 (6 bases). The V gene's germline CDR1 is MDHEN and CDR2 SYDVKM. CDR3 length: 12 residues. Trimming pared 5 bases from V and 5 bases from J, leaving 9 bases between. The CDR3 here is CASSHGGETQYF. As DNA, the CDR3 is TGTGCCAGCAGTCATGGGGGGGAGACCCAGTACTTC.

This chain connects TRBV7-9 to TRBJ1-1; D may be TRBD1 (5 bases). The germline V gene encodes CDR1 SEHNR and CDR2 FQNEAQ (reference sequence). The V end lost 5 bases, the J end lost 3 bases, and 25 bases lay between the germline ends. This CDR3 has 18 residues. The CDR3 DNA sequence: TGTGCCAGCAGCCCGACGGAGGGGATTTGGGAGGAGGACACTGAAGCTTTCTTT. It encodes CASSPTEGIWEEDTEAFF. The whole variable domain, remainder taken from reference TRBV7-9 and TRBJ1-1, is DTGVSQNPRHKITKRGQNVTFRCDPISEHNRLYWYRQTLGQGPEFLTYFQNEAQLEKSRLLSDRFSAERPKGSFSTLEIQRTEQGDSAMYLCASSPTEGIWEEDTEAFFGQGTRLTVV.

This clone was detected only once. V usage is TRBV15 and J usage is TRBJ2-5, with 13 positions matching TRBD2. CDR1 and CDR2 (germline): LNHNV, YYDKDF (reference sequence). The V and J ends lost 3 bases and 3 bases, in that order; junction bases with no gene match: 1. This CDR3 comprises 15 residues. The CDR3: CATSRTSGGKETQYF. In DNA, the CDR3 is TGTGCCACCAGCAGGACTAGCGGGGGGAAAGAGACCCAGTACTTC.

V and J are TRBV6-1 and TRBJ1-6; D perhaps matches TRBD1 (6 bases). CDR3 size: 15 residues. The V gene's germline CDR1 is MNHNS and CDR2 SASEGT. V dropped 7 bases and J dropped 5 bases, with 15 bases sitting between them. The CDR3 DNA reads as TGTGCCAGCACGAGGAAATACAGGGATAATTCACCCCTCCACTTT. Translation gives CASTRKYRDNSPLHF.